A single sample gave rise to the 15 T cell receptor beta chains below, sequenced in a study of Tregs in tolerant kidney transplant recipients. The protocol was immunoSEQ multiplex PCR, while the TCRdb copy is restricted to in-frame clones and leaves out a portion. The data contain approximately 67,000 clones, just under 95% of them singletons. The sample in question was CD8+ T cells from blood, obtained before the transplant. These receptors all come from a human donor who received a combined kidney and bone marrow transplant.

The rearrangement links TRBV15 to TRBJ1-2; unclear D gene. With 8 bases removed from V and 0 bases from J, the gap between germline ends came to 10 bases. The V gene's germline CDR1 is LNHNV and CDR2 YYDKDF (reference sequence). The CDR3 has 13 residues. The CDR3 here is CATGSGTNYGYTF. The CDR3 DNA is TGTGCCACCGGTAGCGGGACTAACTATGGCTACACCTTC.

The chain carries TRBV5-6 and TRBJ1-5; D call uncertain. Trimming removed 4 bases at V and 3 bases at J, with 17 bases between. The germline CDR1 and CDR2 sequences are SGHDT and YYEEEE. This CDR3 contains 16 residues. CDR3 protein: CASSLGSNGVNQPQHF. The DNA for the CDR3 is TGTGCCAGCAGCCTGGGGTCGAACGGGGTCAATCAGCCCCAGCATTTT. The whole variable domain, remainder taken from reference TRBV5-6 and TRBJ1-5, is DAGVTQSPTHLIKTRGQQVTLRCSPKSGHDTVSWYQQALGQGPQFIFQYYEEEERQRGNFPDRFSGHQFPNYSSELNVNALLLGDSALYLCASSLGSNGVNQPQHFGDGTRLSIL.

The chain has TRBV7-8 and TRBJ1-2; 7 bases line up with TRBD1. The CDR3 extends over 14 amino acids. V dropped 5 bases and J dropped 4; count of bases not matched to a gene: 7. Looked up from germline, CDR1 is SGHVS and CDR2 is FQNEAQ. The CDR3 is CASSRSRDSYGYTF. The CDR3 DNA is TGTGCCAGCAGCAGATCGCGGGACAGCTATGGCTACACCTTC.

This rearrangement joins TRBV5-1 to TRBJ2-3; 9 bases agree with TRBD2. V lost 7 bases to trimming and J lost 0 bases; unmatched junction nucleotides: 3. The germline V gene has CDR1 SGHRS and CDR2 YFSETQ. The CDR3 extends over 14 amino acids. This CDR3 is CASLRGGSTDTQYF. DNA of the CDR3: TGCGCCAGCCTGCGGGGGGGTAGCACAGATACGCAGTATTTT. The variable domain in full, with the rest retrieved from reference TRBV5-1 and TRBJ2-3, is KAGVTQTPRYLIKTRGQQVTLSCSPISGHRSVSWYQQTPGQGLQFLFEYFSETQRNKGNFPGRFSGRQFSNSRSEMNVSTLELGDSALYLCASLRGGSTDTQYFGPGTRLTVL.

The CDR3 here is CASRLFAGTTEAFF. The CDR3 DNA sequence: TGTGCCAGCAGGCTTTTCGCGGGGACCACTGAAGCTTTCTTT. V and J are TRBV27 and TRBJ1-1, with a possible D match to TRBD1 (5 bases). Germline loops: CDR1 MNHEY, CDR2 SMNVEV (reference sequence). Trimming stripped 6 bases from V and 4 bases from J, with 15 bases between. This CDR3 has 14 amino acids.

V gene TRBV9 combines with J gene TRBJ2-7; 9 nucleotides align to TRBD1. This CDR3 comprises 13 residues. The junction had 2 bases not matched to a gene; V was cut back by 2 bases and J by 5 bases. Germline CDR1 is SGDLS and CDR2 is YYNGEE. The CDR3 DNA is TGTGCCAGCAGCGTGGGGGACAGGGACGAGCAGTACTTC. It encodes CASSVGDRDEQYF.

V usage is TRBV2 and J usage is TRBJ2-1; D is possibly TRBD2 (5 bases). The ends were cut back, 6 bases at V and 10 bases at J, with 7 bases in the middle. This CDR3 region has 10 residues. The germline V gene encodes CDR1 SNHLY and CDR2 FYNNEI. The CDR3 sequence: CASRVAEQFF. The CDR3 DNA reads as TGTGCCAGCAGGGTAGCGGAGCAGTTCTTC.

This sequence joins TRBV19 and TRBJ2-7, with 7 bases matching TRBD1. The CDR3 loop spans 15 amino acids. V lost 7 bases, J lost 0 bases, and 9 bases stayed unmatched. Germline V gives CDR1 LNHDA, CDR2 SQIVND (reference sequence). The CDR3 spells CASTYSYRGSYEQYF. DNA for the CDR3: TGTGCCAGTACTTATAGTTACAGGGGCTCCTACGAGCAGTACTTC.

CDR3 nucleotide sequence: TGCGCCAGCAGCATAACAGGGCTATTTAGCCACGAGCAGTACTTC. Its translation is CASSITGLFSHEQYF. The rearrangement joins TRBV5-1 to TRBJ2-7; possibly TRBD1 for D (6 bases). The CDR3 has 15 residues. Germline V lookup: CDR1 SGHRS, CDR2 YFSETQ. With 4 bases removed from V and 5 bases from J, the gap between germline ends came to 19 bases. Full variable domain (missing parts from reference TRBV5-1 and TRBJ2-7): KAGVTQTPRYLIKTRGQQVTLSCSPISGHRSVSWYQQTPGQGLQFLFEYFSETQRNKGNFPGRFSGRQFSNSRSEMNVSTLELGDSALYLCASSITGLFSHEQYFGPGTRLTVT.

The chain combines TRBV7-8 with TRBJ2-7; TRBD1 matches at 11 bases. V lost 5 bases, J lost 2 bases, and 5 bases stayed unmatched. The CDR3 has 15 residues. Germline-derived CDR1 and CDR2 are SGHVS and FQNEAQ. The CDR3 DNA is TGTGCCAGCAGCACGGGACAGGGGGGACCCTACGAGCAGTACTTC. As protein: CASSTGQGGPYEQYF.

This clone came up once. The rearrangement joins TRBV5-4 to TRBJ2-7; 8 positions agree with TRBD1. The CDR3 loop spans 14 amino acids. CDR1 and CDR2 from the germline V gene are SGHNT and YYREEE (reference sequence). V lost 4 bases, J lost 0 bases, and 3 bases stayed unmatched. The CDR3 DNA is TGTGCCAGCAGCAGGACAGGGAGCTCCTACGAGCAGTACTTC. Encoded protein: CASSRTGSSYEQYF.

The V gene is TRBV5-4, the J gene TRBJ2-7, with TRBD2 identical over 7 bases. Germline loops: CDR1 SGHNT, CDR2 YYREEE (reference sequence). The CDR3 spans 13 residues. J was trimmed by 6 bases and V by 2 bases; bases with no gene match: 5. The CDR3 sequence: CASSLREELEQYF. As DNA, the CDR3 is TGTGCCAGCAGCTTACGGGAGGAACTCGAGCAGTACTTC.

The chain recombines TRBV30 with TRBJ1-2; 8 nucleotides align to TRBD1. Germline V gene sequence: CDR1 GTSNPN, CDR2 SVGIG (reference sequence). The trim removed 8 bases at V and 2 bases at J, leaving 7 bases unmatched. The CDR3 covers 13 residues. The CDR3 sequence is CAGWTGRNYGYTF. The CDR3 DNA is TGTGCCGGGTGGACAGGGAGGAACTATGGCTACACCTTC.

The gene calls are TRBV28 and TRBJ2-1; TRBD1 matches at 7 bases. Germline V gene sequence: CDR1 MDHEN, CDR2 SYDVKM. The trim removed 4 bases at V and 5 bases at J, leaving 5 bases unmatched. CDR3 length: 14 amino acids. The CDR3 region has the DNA TGTGCCAGCAGTTGGGACAGTAGACACAATGAGCAGTTCTTC. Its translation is CASSWDSRHNEQFF.

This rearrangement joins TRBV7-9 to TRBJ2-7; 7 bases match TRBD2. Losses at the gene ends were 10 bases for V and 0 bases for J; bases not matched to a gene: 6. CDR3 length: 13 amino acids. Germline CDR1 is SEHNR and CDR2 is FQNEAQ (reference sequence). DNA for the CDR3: TGTGCCACCGCAGCGGGGTCCTCCTACGAGCAGTACTTC. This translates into CATAAGSSYEQYF.